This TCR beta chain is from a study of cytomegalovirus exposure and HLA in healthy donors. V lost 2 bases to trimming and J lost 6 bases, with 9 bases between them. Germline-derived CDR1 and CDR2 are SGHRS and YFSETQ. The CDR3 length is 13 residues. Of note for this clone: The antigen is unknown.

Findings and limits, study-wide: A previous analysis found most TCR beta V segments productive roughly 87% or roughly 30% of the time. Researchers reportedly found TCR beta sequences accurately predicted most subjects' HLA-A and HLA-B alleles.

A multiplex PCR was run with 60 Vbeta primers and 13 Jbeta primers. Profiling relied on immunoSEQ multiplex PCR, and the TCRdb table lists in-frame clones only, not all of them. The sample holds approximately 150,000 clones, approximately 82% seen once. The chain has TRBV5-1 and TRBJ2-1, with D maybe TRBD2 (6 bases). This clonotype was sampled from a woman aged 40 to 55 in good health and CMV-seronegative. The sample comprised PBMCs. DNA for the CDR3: TGCGCCAGCAGCTTTAGGGAGGTCAATGAGCAGTTCTTC. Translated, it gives CASSFREVNEQFF.